These T cell receptor beta chains were read from a single sample in a study of T cell responses to AZD1222 COVID-19 vaccine. Here immunoSEQ multiplex PCR was the method, and the copy in TCRdb shows in-frame clones only, minus some. Of 110,000 or so clones detected, approximately 88% appear once; the ten largest clones hold roughly 2.5%. Sequenced material: peripheral blood, taken on day 0 of AZD1222 vaccination. The receptors were gathered from an adult in good health. CDR3s include the opening cysteine and the closing phenylalanine or tryptophan. D genes are given only for firm matches. Clone sizes are given selectively: once, few, many, or a class where the clone is expanded.

-,-,TRBJ1-2,14,TRBV2,CASSVYRVNYGYTF,TGTGCCAGCAGTGTATACAGGGTAAACTATGGCTACACCTTC
once,-,TRBJ2-2,13,TRBV12-3/TRBV12-4,CASMEPNTGELFF,TGTGCCAGCATGGAGCCGAACACCGGGGAGCTGTTTTTT
-,-,TRBJ1-4,12,TRBV29-1,CSVVRDDEKLFF,TGCAGCGTTGTCAGGGACGATGAAAAACTGTTTTTT
-,-,TRBJ2-5,13,TRBV10-2,CASSVGGWETQYF,TGCGCCAGCAGTGTTGGCGGATGGGAGACCCAGTACTTC
-,TRBD1,TRBJ1-5,12,TRBV19,CASSRQGQPQHF,TGTGCCAGTAGTCGACAGGGGCAGCCCCAGCATTTT
-,-,TRBJ1-1,14,TRBV27,CASSLYEGGTEAFF,TGTGCCAGCAGTTTATACGAAGGCGGCACTGAAGCTTTCTTT
-,TRBD2,TRBJ2-3,17,TRBV29-1,CSVVLFLAGGHTDTQYF,TGCAGCGTTGTGCTCTTTTTAGCGGGGGGCCACACAGATACGCAGTATTTT
-,-,TRBJ2-3,16,TRBV5-5,CASSLAGGADTDTQYF,TGTGCCAGCAGCCTGGCGGGTGGGGCAGACACAGATACGCAGTATTTT
-,TRBD2,TRBJ2-7,15,TRBV3-1/TRBV3-2,CASSQDRGLSYEQYF,TGTGCCAGCAGCCAAGATAGGGGACTATCATACGAGCAGTACTTC
-,-,TRBJ1-2,17,TRBV5-6,CASSLSFRTTRAYGYTF,TGTGCCAGCAGCTTGTCCTTCAGGACAACCAGGGCCTATGGCTACACCTTC
-,-,TRBJ1-2,16,TRBV5-1,CASSLAGKPGFYGYTF,TGCGCCAGCAGCTTGGCGGGCAAACCCGGTTTTTATGGCTACACCTTC
-,TRBD2,TRBJ2-7,17,TRBV7-9,CASSLVNGLAGVNEQYF,TGTGCCAGCAGCTTAGTCAACGGGCTAGCGGGAGTTAACGAGCAGTACTTC
-,-,TRBJ2-5,14,TRBV6-2/TRBV6-3,CASSPFSDGETQYF,TGTGCCAGCAGTCCATTCAGCGACGGGGAGACCCAGTACTTC
-,TRBD2,TRBJ2-7,13,TRBV27,CASSSTSGREQYF,TGTGCCAGCAGCTCGACTAGCGGCCGGGAGCAGTACTTC
-,-,TRBJ1-3,14,TRBV2,CASSRERDGNTIYF,TGTGCCAGCAGCCGGGAGAGGGACGGAAACACCATATATTTT
-,-,TRBJ1-3,14,TRBV24-1,CATSDINSGNTIYF,TGTGCCACCAGTGATATTAACTCTGGAAACACCATATATTTT
-,-,TRBJ2-2,17,TRBV4-2,CASSQFLGSANTGELFF,TGTGCCAGCAGCCAATTTTTAGGGTCCGCGAACACCGGGGAGCTGTTTTTT